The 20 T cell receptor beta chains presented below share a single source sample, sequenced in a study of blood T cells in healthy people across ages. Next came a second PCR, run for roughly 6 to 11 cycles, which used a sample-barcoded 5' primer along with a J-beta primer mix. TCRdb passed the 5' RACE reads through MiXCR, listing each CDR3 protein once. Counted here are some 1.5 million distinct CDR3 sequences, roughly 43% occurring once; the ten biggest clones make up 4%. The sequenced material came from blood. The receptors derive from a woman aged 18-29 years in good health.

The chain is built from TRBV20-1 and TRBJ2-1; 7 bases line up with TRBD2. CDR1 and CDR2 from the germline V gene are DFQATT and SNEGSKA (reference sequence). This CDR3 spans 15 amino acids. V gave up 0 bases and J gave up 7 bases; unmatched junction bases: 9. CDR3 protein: CSARDLAGVGNEQFF. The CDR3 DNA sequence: TGCAGTGCTAGAGATTTGGCGGGAGTGGGGAATGAGCAGTTCTTC.

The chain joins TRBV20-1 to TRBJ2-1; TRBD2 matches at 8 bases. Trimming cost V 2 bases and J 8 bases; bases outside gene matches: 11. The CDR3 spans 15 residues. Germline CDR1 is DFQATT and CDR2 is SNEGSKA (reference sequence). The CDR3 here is CSARSPGGPGDEQFF. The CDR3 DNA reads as TGCAGTGCTAGATCCCCGGGAGGGCCTGGGGATGAGCAGTTCTTC.

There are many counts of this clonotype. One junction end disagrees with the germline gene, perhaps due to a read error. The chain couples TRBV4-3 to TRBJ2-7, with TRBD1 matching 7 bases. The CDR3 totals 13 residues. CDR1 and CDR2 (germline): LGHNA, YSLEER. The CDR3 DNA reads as TGTGCCAGCAGCCAAGACAGGGCCTACGAGCAGTACTTC. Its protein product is CASSQDRAYEQYF.

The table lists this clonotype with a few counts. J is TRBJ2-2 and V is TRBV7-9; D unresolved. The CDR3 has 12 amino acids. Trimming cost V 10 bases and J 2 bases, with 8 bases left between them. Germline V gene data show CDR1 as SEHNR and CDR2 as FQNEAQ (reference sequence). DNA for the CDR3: TGTGCCACCCAGCCTAACACCGGGGAGCTGTTTTTT. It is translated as CATQPNTGELFF.

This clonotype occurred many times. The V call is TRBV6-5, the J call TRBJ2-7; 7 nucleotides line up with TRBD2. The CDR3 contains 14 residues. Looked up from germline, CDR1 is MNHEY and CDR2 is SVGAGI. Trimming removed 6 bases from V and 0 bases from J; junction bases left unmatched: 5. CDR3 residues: CASSHGGGSYEQYF. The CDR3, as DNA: TGTGCCAGCAGCCATGGGGGGGGCTCCTACGAGCAGTACTTC.

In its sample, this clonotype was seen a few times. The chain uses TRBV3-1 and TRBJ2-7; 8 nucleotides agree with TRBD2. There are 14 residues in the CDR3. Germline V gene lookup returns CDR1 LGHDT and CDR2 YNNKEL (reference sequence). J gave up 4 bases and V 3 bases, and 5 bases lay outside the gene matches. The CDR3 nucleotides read TGTGCCAGCAGCCACGGGACTAGGGTATACGAGCAGTACTTC. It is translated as CASSHGTRVYEQYF.

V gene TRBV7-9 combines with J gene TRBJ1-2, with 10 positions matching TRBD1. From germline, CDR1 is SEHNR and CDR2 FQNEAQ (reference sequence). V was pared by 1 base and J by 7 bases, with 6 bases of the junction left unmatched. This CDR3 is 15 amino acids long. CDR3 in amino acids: CASSLVPGQGFGYTF. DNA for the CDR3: TGTGCCAGCAGCTTAGTACCGGGACAGGGGTTTGGCTACACCTTC.

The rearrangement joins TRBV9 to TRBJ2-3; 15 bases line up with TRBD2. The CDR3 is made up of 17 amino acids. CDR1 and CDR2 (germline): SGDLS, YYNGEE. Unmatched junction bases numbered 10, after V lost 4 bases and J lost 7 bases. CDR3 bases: TGTGCCAGCAGCCCAGAATCCGGGACTAGCGGGAGGTATACGCAGTATTTT. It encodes CASSPESGTSGRYTQYF.

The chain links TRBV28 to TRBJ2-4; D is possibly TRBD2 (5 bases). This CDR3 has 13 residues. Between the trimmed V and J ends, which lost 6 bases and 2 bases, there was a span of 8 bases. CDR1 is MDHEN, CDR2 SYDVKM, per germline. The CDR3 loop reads CASRTGTKNIQYF. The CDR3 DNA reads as TGTGCCAGCAGGACCGGGACCAAAAACATTCAGTACTTC. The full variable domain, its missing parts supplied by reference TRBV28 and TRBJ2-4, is DVKVTQSSRYLVKRTGEKVFLECVQDMDHENMFWYRQDPGLGLRLIYFSYDVKMKEKGDIPEGYSVSREKKERFSLILESASTNQTSMYLCASRTGTKNIQYFGAGTRLSVL.

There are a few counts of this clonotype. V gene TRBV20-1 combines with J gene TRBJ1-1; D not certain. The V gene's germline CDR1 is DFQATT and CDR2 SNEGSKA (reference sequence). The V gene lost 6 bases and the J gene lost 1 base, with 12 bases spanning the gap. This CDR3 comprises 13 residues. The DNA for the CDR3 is TGCAGTGCGGACGCAAGACGGAACACTGAAGCTTTCTTT. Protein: CSADARRNTEAFF.

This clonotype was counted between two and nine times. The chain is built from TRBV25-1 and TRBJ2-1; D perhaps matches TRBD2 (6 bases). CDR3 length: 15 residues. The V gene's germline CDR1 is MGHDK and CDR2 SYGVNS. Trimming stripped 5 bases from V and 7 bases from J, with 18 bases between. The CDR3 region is CASSTLSASVNEQFF. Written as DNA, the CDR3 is TGTGCCAGCAGTACCCTAAGTGCTAGCGTTAATGAGCAGTTCTTC.

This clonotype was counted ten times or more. The CDR3 DNA follows: TGTGCCAGCAGGGGGAGTGGGGATGAGCAGTTCTTC. This gives the protein CASRGSGDEQFF. The chain carries TRBV12-3 or TRBV12-4 and TRBJ2-1; perhaps TRBD2 as D (5 bases). Between the trimmed V and J ends, which lost 6 bases and 8 bases, there was a span of 11 bases. This CDR3 contains 12 residues.

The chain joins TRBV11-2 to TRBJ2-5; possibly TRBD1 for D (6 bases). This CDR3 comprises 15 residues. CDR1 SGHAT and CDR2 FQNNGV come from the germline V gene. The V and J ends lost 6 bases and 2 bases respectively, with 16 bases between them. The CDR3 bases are TGTGCCAGCAGATCACCGGGACAACGACAAGAGACCCAGTACTTC. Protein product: CASRSPGQRQETQYF.

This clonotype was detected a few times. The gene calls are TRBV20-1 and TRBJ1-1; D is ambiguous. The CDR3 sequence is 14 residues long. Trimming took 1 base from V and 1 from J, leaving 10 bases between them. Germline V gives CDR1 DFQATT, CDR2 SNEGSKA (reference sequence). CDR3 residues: CSARGGSTNTEAFF. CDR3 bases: TGCAGTGCTAGAGGAGGGAGTACGAACACTGAAGCTTTCTTT.

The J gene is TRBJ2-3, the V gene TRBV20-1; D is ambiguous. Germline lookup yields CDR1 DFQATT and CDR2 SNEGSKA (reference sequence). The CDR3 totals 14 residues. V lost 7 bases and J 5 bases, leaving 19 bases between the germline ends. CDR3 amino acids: CSGRPPGWGDTQYF. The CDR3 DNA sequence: TGCAGTGGAAGGCCACCCGGATGGGGAGATACGCAGTATTTT.

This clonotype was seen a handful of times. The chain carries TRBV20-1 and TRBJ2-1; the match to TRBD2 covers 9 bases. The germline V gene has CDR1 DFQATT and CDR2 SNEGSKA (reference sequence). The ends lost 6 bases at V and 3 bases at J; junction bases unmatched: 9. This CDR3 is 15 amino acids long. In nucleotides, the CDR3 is TGCAGTGCACCCTTAGCGGGAGACTTCTACAATGAGCAGTTCTTC. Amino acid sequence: CSAPLAGDFYNEQFF.

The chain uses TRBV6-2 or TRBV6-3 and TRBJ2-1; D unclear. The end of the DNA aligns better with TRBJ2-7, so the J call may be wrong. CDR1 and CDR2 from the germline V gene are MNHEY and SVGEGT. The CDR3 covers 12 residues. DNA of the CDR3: TGTGCCAGCAGATCCATGGGTGGCGAGCAGTACTTC. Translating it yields CASRSMGGEQYF.

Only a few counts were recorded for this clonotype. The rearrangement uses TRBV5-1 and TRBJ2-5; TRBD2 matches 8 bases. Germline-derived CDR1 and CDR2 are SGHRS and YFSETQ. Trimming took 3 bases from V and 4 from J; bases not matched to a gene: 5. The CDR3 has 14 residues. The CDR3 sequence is CASSSREGPETQYF. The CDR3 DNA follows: TGCGCCAGCAGCTCTCGGGAGGGCCCAGAGACCCAGTACTTC.

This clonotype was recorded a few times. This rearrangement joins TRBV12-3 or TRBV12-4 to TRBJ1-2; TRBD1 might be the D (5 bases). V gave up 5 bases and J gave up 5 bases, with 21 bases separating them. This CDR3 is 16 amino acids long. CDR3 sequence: CASSPAGGPRSYGYTF. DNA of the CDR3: TGTGCCAGCAGTCCTGCGGGGGGTCCGAGGAGTTATGGCTACACCTTC.

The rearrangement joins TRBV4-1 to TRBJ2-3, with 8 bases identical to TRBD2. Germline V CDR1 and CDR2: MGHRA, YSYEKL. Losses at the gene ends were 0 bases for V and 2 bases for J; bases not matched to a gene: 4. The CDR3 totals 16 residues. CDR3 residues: CASSQELAGFTDTQYF. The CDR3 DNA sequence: TGCGCCAGCAGCCAAGAATTAGCGGGGTTCACAGATACGCAGTATTTT.